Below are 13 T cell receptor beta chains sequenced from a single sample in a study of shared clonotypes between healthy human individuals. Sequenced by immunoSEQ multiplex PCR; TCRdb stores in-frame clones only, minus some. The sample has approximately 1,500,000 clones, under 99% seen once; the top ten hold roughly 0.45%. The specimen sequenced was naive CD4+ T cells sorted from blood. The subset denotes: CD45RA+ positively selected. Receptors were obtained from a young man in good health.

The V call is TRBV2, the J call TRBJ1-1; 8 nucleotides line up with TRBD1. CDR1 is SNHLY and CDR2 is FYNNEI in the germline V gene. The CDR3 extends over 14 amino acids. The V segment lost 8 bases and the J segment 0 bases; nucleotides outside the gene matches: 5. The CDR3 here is CASGGQVMNTEAFF. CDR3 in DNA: TGTGCCAGCGGGGGACAGGTGATGAACACTGAAGCTTTCTTT. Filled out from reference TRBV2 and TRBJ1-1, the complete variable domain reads EPEVTQTPSHQVTQMGQEVILRCVPISNHLYFYWYRQILGQKVEFLVSFYNNEISEKSEIFDDQFSVERPDGSNFTLKIRSTKLEDSAMYFCASGGQVMNTEAFFGQGTRLTVV.

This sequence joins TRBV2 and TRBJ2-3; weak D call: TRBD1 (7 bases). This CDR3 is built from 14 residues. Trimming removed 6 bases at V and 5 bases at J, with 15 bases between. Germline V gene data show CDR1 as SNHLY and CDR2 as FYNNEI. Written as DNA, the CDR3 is TGTGCCAGCAGCCGCAGACAGGGAGGAGATACGCAGTATTTT. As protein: CASSRRQGGDTQYF.

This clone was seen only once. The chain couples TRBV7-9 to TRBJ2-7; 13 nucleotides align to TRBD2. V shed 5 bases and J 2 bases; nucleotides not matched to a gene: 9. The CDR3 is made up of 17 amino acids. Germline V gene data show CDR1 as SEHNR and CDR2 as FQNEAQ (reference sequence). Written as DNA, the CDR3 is TGTGCCAGCAGCCGCAACCACGGGACTAGCGGGACCTACGAGCAGTACTTC. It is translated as CASSRNHGTSGTYEQYF.

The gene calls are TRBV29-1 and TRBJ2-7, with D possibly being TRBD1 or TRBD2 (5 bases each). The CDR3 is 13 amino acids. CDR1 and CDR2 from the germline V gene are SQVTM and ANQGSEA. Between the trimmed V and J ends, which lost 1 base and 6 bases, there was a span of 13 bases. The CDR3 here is CSVEGGVDGEQYF. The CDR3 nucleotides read TGCAGCGTTGAAGGAGGGGTGGACGGCGAGCAGTACTTC.

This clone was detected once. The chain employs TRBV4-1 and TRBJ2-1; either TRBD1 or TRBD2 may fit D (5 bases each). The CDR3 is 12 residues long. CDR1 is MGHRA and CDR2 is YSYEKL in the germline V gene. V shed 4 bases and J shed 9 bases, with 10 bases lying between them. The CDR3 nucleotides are TGCGCCAGCAGCCTCCGGGGCACTGAGCAGTTCTTC. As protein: CASSLRGTEQFF.

The CDR3 protein is CASSQGAFGPPLNTEAFF. CDR3 bases: TGCGCCAGCAGCCAAGGCGCATTTGGGCCTCCCCTGAACACTGAAGCTTTCTTT. The chain joins TRBV4-3 to TRBJ1-1; D uncertain. This CDR3 is 18 amino acids long. V lost 1 base, J lost 0 bases, and 18 bases lay in between. Germline V gene sequence: CDR1 LGHNA, CDR2 YSLEER.

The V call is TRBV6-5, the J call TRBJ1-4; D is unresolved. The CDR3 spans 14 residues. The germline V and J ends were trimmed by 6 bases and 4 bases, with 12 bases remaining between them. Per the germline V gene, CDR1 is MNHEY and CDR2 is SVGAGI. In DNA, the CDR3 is TGTGCCAGCAGCTCGGAACGGGGTAATGAAAAACTGTTTTTT. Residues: CASSSERGNEKLFF.

CDR3 sequence reads: CASSQGLAGRNTGELFF. CDR3 nucleotide sequence: TGCGCCAGCAGCCAAGGACTAGCGGGGCGCAACACCGGGGAGCTGTTTTTT. This chain joins TRBV4-3 and TRBJ2-2, with TRBD2 identical over 11 bases. V gave up 1 base and J gave up 2 bases; unmatched junction bases: 3. Germline-derived CDR1 and CDR2 are LGHNA and YSLEER. The CDR3 consists of 17 residues.

CDR3 loop: CASSLGPGQGINEQYF. CDR3 sequence (DNA): TGCGCCAGCAGCTTGGGACCGGGACAGGGTATTAACGAGCAGTACTTC. The V call is TRBV5-1, the J call TRBJ2-7, with 9 nucleotides matching TRBD1. CDR1 is SGHRS, CDR2 YFSETQ, per germline. The CDR3 is 16 residues long. V was pared by 0 bases and J by 5 bases, with 9 bases of the junction left unmatched.

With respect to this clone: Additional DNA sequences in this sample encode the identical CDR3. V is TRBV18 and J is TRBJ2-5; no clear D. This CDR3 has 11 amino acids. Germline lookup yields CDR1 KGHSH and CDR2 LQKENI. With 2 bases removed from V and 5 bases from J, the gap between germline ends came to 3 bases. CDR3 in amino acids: CASSPGETQYF. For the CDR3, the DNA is TGTGCCAGCTCACCAGGGGAGACCCAGTACTTC.

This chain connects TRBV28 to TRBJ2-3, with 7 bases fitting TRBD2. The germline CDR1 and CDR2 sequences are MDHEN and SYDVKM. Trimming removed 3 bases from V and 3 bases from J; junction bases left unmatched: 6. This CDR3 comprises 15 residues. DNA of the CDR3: TGTGCCAGCAGTTTGGCGGGAGTGGTAACAGATACGCAGTATTTT. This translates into CASSLAGVVTDTQYF.

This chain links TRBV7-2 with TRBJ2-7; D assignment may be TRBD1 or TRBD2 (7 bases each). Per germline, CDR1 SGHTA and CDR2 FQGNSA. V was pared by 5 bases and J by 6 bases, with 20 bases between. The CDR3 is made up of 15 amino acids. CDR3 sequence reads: CASSLLGGGAGEQYF. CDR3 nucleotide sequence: TGTGCCAGCAGCCTTTTGGGAGGGGGCGCGGGCGAGCAGTACTTC. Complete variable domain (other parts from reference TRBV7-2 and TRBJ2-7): GAGVSQSPSNKVTEKGKDVELRCDPISGHTALYWYRQSLGQGLEFLIYFQGNSAPDKSGLPSDRFSAERTGGSVSTLTIQRTQQEDSAVYLCASSLLGGGAGEQYFGPGTRLTVT.

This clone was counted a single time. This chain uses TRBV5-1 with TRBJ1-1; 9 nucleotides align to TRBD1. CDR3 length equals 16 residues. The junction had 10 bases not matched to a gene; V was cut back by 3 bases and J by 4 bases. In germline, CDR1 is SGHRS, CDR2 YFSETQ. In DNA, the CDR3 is TGCGCCAGCAGCTCGGTAAACAGGGGGCGAACCACTGAAGCTTTCTTT. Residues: CASSSVNRGRTTEAFF.